Listed here are 8 T cell receptor beta chains from one sample, sequenced in a study of breast tumors, draining lymph nodes, adjacent tissues. TCRdb passed the multiplex PCR reads through MiXCR, listing each CDR3 protein once. There are tens of thousands of distinct CDR3 sequences in the sample; roughly 23% occur only once, and approximately 8% lies in the top ten. The sample comprised breast tumor tissue. These receptors originate from a female donor with breast cancer. Some clones in this sample may be carry-over from other donors' samples.

This clonotype was seen at least ten times. The chain couples TRBV20-1 to TRBJ2-7; maybe TRBD1 (7 bases). The CDR3 is made up of 14 amino acids. Germline CDR1 and CDR2: DFQATT and SNEGSKA (reference sequence). Deletions cut 1 base from V and 4 bases from J, with 14 bases between. CDR3: CSARVTGRTYEQYF. The CDR3 nucleotides read TGCAGTGCTAGAGTGACAGGGAGGACTTACGAGCAGTACTTC.

The genes are TRBV5-1 and TRBJ2-4; no definite D call. The CDR3 has 17 amino acids. Germline CDR1 SGHRS, CDR2 YFSETQ. Trimming cost V 0 bases and J 0 bases, with 13 bases left between them. The CDR3: CASSLEYWALAKNIQYF. CDR3 in DNA: TGCGCCAGCAGCTTGGAGTACTGGGCTTTAGCCAAAAACATTCAGTACTTC.

By sample share, this clonotype is medium-sized. The V and J genes are TRBV4-1 and TRBJ2-7, with 8 bases matching TRBD1. This CDR3 is 15 amino acids long. Germline CDR1 MGHRA, CDR2 YSYEKL. V lost 4 bases to trimming and J lost 4 bases; unmatched junction nucleotides: 9. The DNA of the CDR3 is TGCGCCAGCAGCCGCGGCCGGACAGGGATTTACGAGCAGTACTTC. It translates to CASSRGRTGIYEQYF.

This clonotype came up many times. This chain links TRBV2 with TRBJ2-7; no reliable D call. The CDR3 length is 11 residues. V dropped 6 bases and J dropped 4 bases, with 7 bases sitting between them. Germline V gene sequence: CDR1 SNHLY, CDR2 FYNNEI. CDR3 in amino acids: CASSETYEQYF. CDR3 DNA sequence: TGTGCCAGCAGCGAAACTTACGAGCAGTACTTC.

The rearrangement joins TRBV12-3 or TRBV12-4 to TRBJ1-1; the D gene is possibly TRBD1 (6 bases). The V end was cut by 3 bases, the J end by 7 bases, with 12 bases between. CDR3 length: 13 amino acids. The DNA of the CDR3 is TGTGCCAGCAGTTTGTCAGGGGTGGGTGAAGCTTTCTTT. As protein: CASSLSGVGEAFF.

This clonotype was seen ten or more times. The CDR3: CASSLPDGDEQYF. For the CDR3, the DNA is TGCGCCAGCAGCCTCCCGGACGGTGACGAGCAGTACTTC. This chain connects TRBV5-1 to TRBJ2-7, with no clear D. Germline CDR1 SGHRS, CDR2 YFSETQ. The CDR3 loop spans 13 amino acids. Trimming took 4 bases from V and 5 from J, leaving 13 bases between them.

This clonotype was seen many times. The J gene is TRBJ1-5, the V gene TRBV7-2, with unresolved D. This CDR3 is built from 15 residues. CDR1 is SGHTA and CDR2 is FQGNSA in the germline V gene. V was trimmed by 5 bases and J by 4 bases, leaving 15 bases between them. CDR3 sequence: CASSTGVGWNQPQHF. The CDR3 DNA is TGTGCCAGCAGCACCGGGGTGGGTTGGAATCAGCCCCAGCATTTT.

As regards this clonotype: This could be a read error, since a much larger clone is one nucleotide away. The chain has TRBV4-2 and TRBJ2-1; a weak D match, TRBD2 (5 bases). The V gene's germline CDR1 is LGHNA and CDR2 YNFKEQ. The CDR3 extends over 14 amino acids. Trimming shortened V by 0 bases and J by 13 bases, and 16 bases separated the two germline ends. CDR3 residues: CASSQDYSGETQFF. The CDR3 coding sequence is TGTGCCAGCAGCCAAGATTACTCTGGGGAGACCCAGTTCTTC.